This paragraph covers one TCR beta chain sequence. The data were taken from a study of high-grade serous ovarian cancer treatment subgroups. The repertoire was sequenced with immunoSEQ multiplex PCR; TCRdb's copy has only in-frame clones and lacks some. The data contain approximately 36,000 clones, 79% of them singletons. Germline loops: CDR1 MNHEY, CDR2 SVGAGI. This CDR3 contains 16 residues. Losses at the gene ends were 0 bases for V and 4 bases for J; bases not matched to a gene: 1. Tumor samples were taken before definitive surgery or chemotherapy. The material sequenced was tumor tissue. This sequence was found in a human donor with high-grade serous ovarian cancer. This sequence joins TRBV6-5 and TRBJ2-5, with 14 bases lining up with TRBD2. The DNA of the CDR3 is TGTGCCAGCAGTTACTCCGGGACTAGCGGGAGAGAGACCCAGTACTTC. Translated, it gives CASSYSGTSGRETQYF.